The 16 T cell receptor beta chains given below trace back to one sample, sequenced in a study of shared clonotypes between healthy human individuals. This table comes from immunoSEQ multiplex PCR, and its TCRdb copy is limited to in-frame clones, with some not included. The table records roughly 1,800,000 clones, about 95% of them present only once. As defined, naive CD8 cells were CD45RO-negative and positively selected for CCR7, with terminally differentiated effector memory CD45RA+ cells excluded. The specimen was naive CD8+ T cells sorted from blood. These receptors all come from a man aged 18 to 35 in good health.

This clone turned up a few times. This chain joins TRBV7-6 and TRBJ1-1; TRBD1 aligns across 10 bases. After removal of 5 bases from V and 0 bases from J, the junction contained 3 bases not matched to a gene. CDR3 length: 15 amino acids. CDR1 SGHVS and CDR2 FNYEAQ come from the germline V gene. The CDR3 coding sequence is TGTGCCAGCAGCATGGGACAGGGGTTGAACACTGAAGCTTTCTTT. Its protein is CASSMGQGLNTEAFF.

The V call is TRBV27, the J call TRBJ1-4, with a tentative D call TRBD1 (6 bases). V was cut by 4 bases and J by 7 bases, with 13 bases left in between. In germline, CDR1 is MNHEY, CDR2 SMNVEV (reference sequence). The CDR3 spans 14 residues. CDR3 amino acids: CASSWAGEGEKLFF. CDR3 coding DNA: TGTGCCAGCAGTTGGGCAGGGGAGGGTGAAAAACTGTTTTTT. The full variable domain, with the rest looked up from reference TRBV27 and TRBJ1-4, is EAQVTQNPRYLITVTGKKLTVTCSQNMNHEYMSWYRQDPGLGLRQIYYSMNVEVTDKGDVPEGYKVSRKEKRNFPLILESPSPNQTSLYFCASSWAGEGEKLFFGSGTQLSVL.

The chain links TRBV6-6 to TRBJ1-1; maybe TRBD1 (6 bases). Trimming removed 9 bases from V and 10 bases from J, with 21 bases in between. The length of the CDR3 is 13 residues. Germline values: CDR1 MNHNY, CDR2 SVGAGI (reference sequence). CDR3 loop: CASWRGARSGAFF. The CDR3 bases are TGTGCCAGTTGGCGGGGGGCGCGCTCGGGAGCTTTCTTT.

In DNA form, the CDR3 reads TGTGCCAGCAGTTTATCGAGGACGGAAGAAGCTTTCTTT. Protein: CASSLSRTEEAFF. The rearrangement uses TRBV27 and TRBJ1-1, with unresolved D. Germline CDR1 reads MNHEY; CDR2 reads SMNVEV (reference sequence). V lost 0 bases and J lost 8, with 10 bases in between. This CDR3 comprises 13 residues.

The rearrangement uses TRBV30 and TRBJ2-7; no firm D call. V lost 1 base to trimming and J lost 3 bases, with 13 bases between them. The CDR3 contains 14 residues. CDR1 is GTSNPN, CDR2 SVGIG, per germline (reference sequence). The CDR3 region is CAWSGMAIFYEQYF. In nucleotides, the CDR3 is TGTGCCTGGAGTGGAATGGCGATCTTCTACGAGCAGTACTTC.

The chain joins TRBV13 to TRBJ1-2, with 10 bases fitting TRBD1. This CDR3 has 14 residues. The junction had 8 bases not matched to a gene; V was cut back by 5 bases and J by 8 bases. The germline CDR1 and CDR2 sequences are PRHDT and FYEKMQ (reference sequence). The CDR3 spells CASSGGQGYIGYTF. In DNA, the CDR3 is TGTGCCAGCAGCGGGGGACAGGGGTATATCGGCTACACCTTC.

This clone has just one count. The rearrangement links TRBV27 to TRBJ2-5; D not resolved. In germline, CDR1 is MNHEY, CDR2 SMNVEV (reference sequence). V dropped 0 bases and J dropped 0 bases, with 5 bases sitting between them. This CDR3 spans 14 amino acids. The CDR3 region has the DNA TGTGCCAGCAGTTTATCGTTAGACCAAGAGACCCAGTACTTC. It yields the protein CASSLSLDQETQYF.

V gene TRBV2 combines with J gene TRBJ2-7; the D is unclear. This CDR3 is 12 amino acids long. Between the trimmed V and J ends, which lost 8 bases and 2 bases, there was a span of 10 bases. The germline V gene has CDR1 SNHLY and CDR2 FYNNEI. CDR3 in DNA: TGTGCCAGCGAGGATCCAACCTACGAGCAGTACTTC. Its translation: CASEDPTYEQYF.

This chain links TRBV27 with TRBJ2-3; 11 bases agree with TRBD2. V shed 6 bases, J shed 6 bases, and the junction held 8 bases outside the gene matches. CDR1 is MNHEY and CDR2 is SMNVEV in the germline V gene (reference sequence). The CDR3 totals 15 residues. CDR3 residues: CASSLAGGLWDTQYF. Written as DNA, the CDR3 is TGTGCCAGCAGCCTAGCGGGGGGCTTGTGGGATACGCAGTATTTT.

The chain recombines TRBV28 with TRBJ2-7, with D possibly being TRBD2 (5 bases). The V gene's germline CDR1 is MDHEN and CDR2 SYDVKM. Trimming removed 5 bases from V and 3 bases from J, with 5 bases in between. The CDR3 runs to 11 residues. CDR3 loop: CASSRDYEQYF. The CDR3, as DNA: TGTGCCAGCAGTCGGGACTACGAGCAGTACTTC. Drawing the rest from reference TRBV28 and TRBJ2-7, the complete variable domain is DVKVTQSSRYLVKRTGEKVFLECVQDMDHENMFWYRQDPGLGLRLIYFSYDVKMKEKGDIPEGYSVSREKKERFSLILESASTNQTSMYLCASSRDYEQYFGPGTRLTVT.

V is TRBV4-1 and J is TRBJ2-3; TRBD2 aligns across 7 bases. The length of the CDR3 is 14 residues. Trimming at V came to 4 bases and at J to 4 bases, leaving 5 bases not matched to a gene. Germline CDR1 MGHRA, CDR2 YSYEKL. CDR3 DNA: TGCGCCAGCAGCCCCGGACTAGAAGCAGATACGCAGTATTTT. It translates to CASSPGLEADTQYF.

This chain joins TRBV27 and TRBJ2-7, with TRBD2 matching 10 bases. The CDR3 is made up of 14 amino acids. Trimming at V came to 4 bases and at J to 3 bases, leaving 3 bases not matched to a gene. From germline, CDR1 is MNHEY and CDR2 SMNVEV (reference sequence). CDR3 residues: CASSWTSGDYEQYF. In DNA form, the CDR3 reads TGTGCCAGCAGTTGGACTAGCGGTGACTACGAGCAGTACTTC.

This clone was counted a single time. The V and J genes are TRBV4-1 and TRBJ1-1; 9 bases match TRBD1. Germline CDR1 reads MGHRA; CDR2 reads YSYEKL. V gave up 4 bases and J gave up 5 bases; unmatched junction bases: 8. The length of the CDR3 is 15 residues. CDR3 sequence: CASSPTGGADTEAFF. The CDR3 bases are TGCGCCAGCAGCCCCACAGGGGGCGCAGATACTGAAGCTTTCTTT.

In regard to this clone: The same CDR3 is also encoded by other DNA sequences in this sample. The V and J genes are TRBV27 and TRBJ2-7; a weak D match, TRBD1 (6 bases). CDR3 length: 13 amino acids. V was pared by 3 bases and J by 4 bases, with 10 bases between. Germline lookup yields CDR1 MNHEY and CDR2 SMNVEV (reference sequence). CDR3 sequence: CASSFTQGYEQYF. The CDR3 region has the DNA TGTGCCAGCAGTTTTACCCAGGGGTACGAGCAGTACTTC.

CDR3 DNA: TGTGCCTGGCAGACAGGGGGCGCCGCCGGGGAGCTGTTTTTT. As protein: CAWQTGGAAGELFF. The V call is TRBV30, the J call TRBJ2-2; 10 bases are shared with TRBD1. The germline V gene encodes CDR1 GTSNPN and CDR2 SVGIG (reference sequence). This CDR3 has 14 amino acids. V dropped 5 bases and J dropped 6; count of bases not matched to a gene: 6.

The chain employs TRBV7-9 and TRBJ1-4, with D possibly matching TRBD1 (5 bases). This CDR3 comprises 16 residues. Deletions cut 3 bases from V and 1 base from J, with 12 bases between. The germline V gene has CDR1 SEHNR and CDR2 FQNEAQ (reference sequence). CDR3 DNA: TGTGCCAGCAGCTTGCAGGGAGTTGGAACTAATGAAAAACTGTTTTTT. This codes for CASSLQGVGTNEKLFF.